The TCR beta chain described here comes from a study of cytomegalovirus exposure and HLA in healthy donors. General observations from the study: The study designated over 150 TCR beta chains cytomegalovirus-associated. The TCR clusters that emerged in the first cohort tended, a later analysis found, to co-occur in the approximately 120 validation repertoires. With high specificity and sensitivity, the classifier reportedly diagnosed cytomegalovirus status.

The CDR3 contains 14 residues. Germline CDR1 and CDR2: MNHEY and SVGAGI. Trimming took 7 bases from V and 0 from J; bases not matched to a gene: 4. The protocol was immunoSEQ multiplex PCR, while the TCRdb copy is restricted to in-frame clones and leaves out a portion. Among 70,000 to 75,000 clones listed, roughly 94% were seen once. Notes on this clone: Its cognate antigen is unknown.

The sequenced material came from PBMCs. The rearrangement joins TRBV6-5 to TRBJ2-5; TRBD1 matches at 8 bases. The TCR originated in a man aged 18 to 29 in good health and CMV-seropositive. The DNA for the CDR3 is TGTGCCAGCACCGAGACAGGGGACCAAGAGACCCAGTACTTC. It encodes CASTETGDQETQYF.